The T cell receptor beta chain described here comes from a study of CXCR3-negative and CXCR3-positive naive CD8 T cells. CDR3 length: 13 amino acids. Per the germline V gene, CDR1 is SGHVS and CDR2 is FNYEAQ. With regard to this clonotype: The antigen is undetermined.

Study-wide results and caveats: For memory CD8+ cells diversity was much lower, but both naive subsets had comparably high diversity. CXCR3-positive naive cells had more hydrophobic TRB CDR3s than CXCR3-negative naive cells.

The study made its TRB cDNA libraries by 5' RACE, adding UMI labels. One entry per CDR3 protein, without DNA, is what TCRdb gives after re-calling the 5' RACE reads. The sample has tens of thousands of distinct CDR3 sequences, and its top ten clones hold 0.5% to 0.6%. V is TRBV7-6 and J is TRBJ1-2. Sequencing was performed on naive CXCR3+ CD8+ T cells from blood. Regarding subset: CD45RO-CCR7+CD27+CD95- naive CD8+ T cells expressing CXCR3 (TNR3+). The sequence was obtained from a human donor in good health. Some clones in this sample may be carry-over from other donors' samples. CDR3 residues: CASSPETGGSYTF.